This T cell receptor beta chain was recorded in a study of OX40 agonist ivuxolimab in advanced cancers. Remarks on this clone: Its target is not known.

Germline V gene lookup returns CDR1 SGHDN and CDR2 FVKESK. The junction had 10 bases not matched to a gene; V was cut back by 0 bases and J by 4 bases. The CDR3 contains 17 residues. Whole-study findings and limits: Circulating CD4+ and CD8+ T cells showed clonal expansion by week 6 at 0.1 to 3.0 mg/kg. The study did not work out the antigen specificity of the expanded peripheral T cells.

Repertoires were generated with immunoSEQ multiplex PCR, while TCRdb's copy carries only in-frame clones and drops some. The sample holds about 110,000 clones, approximately 90% seen once. The sequencing here drew on CD4+ or CD8+ T cells sorted from blood, taken in a trial of the OX40 agonist ivuxolimab. This TCR was sampled from an adult with an advanced solid tumor such as melanoma, head and neck, liver or kidney cancer. This chain joins TRBV14 and TRBJ2-3; 7 bases fit TRBD2. The chain's CDR3 is CASSQESRTSSPDTQYF. The CDR3 DNA reads TGTGCCAGCAGCCAAGAGTCCAGGACTAGTAGCCCAGATACGCAGTATTTT.